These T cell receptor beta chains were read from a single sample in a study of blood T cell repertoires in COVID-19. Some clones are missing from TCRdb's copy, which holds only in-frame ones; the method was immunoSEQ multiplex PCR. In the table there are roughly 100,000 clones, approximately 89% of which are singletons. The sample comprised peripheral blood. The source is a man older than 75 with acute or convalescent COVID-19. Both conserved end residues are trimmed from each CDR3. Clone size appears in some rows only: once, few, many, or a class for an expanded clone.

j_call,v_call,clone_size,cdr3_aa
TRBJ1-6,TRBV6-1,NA,ASSEGSNLH
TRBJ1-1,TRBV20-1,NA,SASVYRGTEAF
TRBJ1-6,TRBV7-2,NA,ASSPAGPNSPLH
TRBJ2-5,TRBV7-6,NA,ASSRTSGGQETQY
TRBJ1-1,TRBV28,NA,ASTPGGGVTEAF
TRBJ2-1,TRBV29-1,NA,SVEVRLAGYNEQF
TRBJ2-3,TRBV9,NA,ASSVAIQGGTDTQY
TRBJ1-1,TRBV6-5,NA,ASNQVTGTEAF
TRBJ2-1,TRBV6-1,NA,ASSESKRAGVQF
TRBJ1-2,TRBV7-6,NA,ASSLGVTGTYGYT
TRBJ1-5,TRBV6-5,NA,ASTRDREDQPQH
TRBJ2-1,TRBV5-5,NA,ASSPRDSSYNEQF
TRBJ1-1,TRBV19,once,ASSLQGASTEAF
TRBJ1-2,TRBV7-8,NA,ASSLTGQGYGYT
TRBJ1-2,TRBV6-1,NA,ASSEALTVEGYT
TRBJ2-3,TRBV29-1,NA,SVEPGLAGVDTQY
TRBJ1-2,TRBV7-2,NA,ASSPRDYGYT
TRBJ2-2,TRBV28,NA,ASTPRGLAGGPYTGELF
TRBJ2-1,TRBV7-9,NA,ASSFRDFAYEQF
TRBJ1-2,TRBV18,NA,ASSPLGGAGDYGYT
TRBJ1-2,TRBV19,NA,ASTHLKGQRAGGYT
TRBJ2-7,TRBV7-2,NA,ASSLGPAETYEQY
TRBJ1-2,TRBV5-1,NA,ASSSGHLANYGYT
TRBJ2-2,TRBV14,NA,ASSLVRGGTGELF
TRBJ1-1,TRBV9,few,ASSVRSNTEAF
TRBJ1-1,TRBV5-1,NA,ASSLDRGTEAF
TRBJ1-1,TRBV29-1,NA,SVWNRAGTEAF
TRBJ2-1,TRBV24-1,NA,ATSDLASGRTSEQF
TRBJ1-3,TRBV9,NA,ASSVGTVQSGNTIY
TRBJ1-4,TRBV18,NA,ASSWDRGPNEKLF
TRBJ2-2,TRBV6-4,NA,ASKSGSWTGELF
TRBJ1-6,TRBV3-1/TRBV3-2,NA,ASRLAGGNSSPLH
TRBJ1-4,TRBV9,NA,ASSTGDSRREKLF
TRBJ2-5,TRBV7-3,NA,ASSLTYEGTETQY
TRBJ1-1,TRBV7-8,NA,ASSPGRDTEAF
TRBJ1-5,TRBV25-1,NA,ASSEESGGSQPQH
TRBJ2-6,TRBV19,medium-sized,ASSPKGAGGANVLT
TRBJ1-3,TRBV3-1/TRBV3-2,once,ASSLYANSGNTIY
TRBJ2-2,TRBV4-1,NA,ASSPAPGLAGVAGELF
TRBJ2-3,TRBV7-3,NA,ASSQQGAEDTQY
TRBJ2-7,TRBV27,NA,ASRTQLGAYEQY
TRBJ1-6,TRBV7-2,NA,ASSLKQGLNSPLH
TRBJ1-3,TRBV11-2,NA,ASSLGGTEGNTIY
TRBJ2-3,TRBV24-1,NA,ATSEPGPSWGLTSRDTQY
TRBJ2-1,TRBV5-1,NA,ASQVRLAEYNEQF
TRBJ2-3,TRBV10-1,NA,ASSAGTSGAPDTQY
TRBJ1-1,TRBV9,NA,ASSRQENTEAF
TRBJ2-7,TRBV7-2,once,ASSRYRTGVTYEQY
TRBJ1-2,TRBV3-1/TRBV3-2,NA,ASSLLDSKYGYT
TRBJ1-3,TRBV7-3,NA,ASSLNPVRGSGNTIY
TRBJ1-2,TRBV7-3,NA,ASSLMGPGQDNYGYT
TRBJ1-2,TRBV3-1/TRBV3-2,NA,ASSQGGLGYT
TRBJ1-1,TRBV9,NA,ASSVGDRVTEAF
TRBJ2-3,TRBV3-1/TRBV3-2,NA,ASSQTNRVADTQY
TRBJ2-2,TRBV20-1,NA,SASLGGGELF